This is a list of T cell receptor beta chains from one sample in a study of Graves' ophthalmopathy and Graves' hyperthyroidism. TCRdb re-called the multiplex PCR reads through MiXCR, storing one row per CDR3 protein. Counted here are about 210,000 distinct CDR3 sequences, roughly 27% occurring once; the ten biggest clones make up about 9.3%. Sequenced input: peripheral blood. Receptors originate from a man aged 50-60 years with Graves' ophthalmopathy. The CDR3 runs from the conserved cysteine through the conserved F or W.

V gene,J gene,CDR3 protein
TRBV27,TRBJ2-5,CASSSNTGVETQYF
TRBV6-5,TRBJ1-1,CASSYGDRWAEAFF
TRBV6-2/TRBV6-3,TRBJ2-7,CASNRLAGVEQYF
TRBV27,TRBJ1-5,CASSSGQGNQPQHF
TRBV14,TRBJ2-5,CASSQEEELIGQMETQYF
TRBV20-1,TRBJ2-5,CSVKPAEETQYF
TRBV19,TRBJ2-7,CASSLTGDWSYEQYF
TRBV30,TRBJ1-1,CAGGVRAEAFF
TRBV25-1,TRBJ2-5,CASSEFGGREETQYF
TRBV9,TRBJ1-3,CASSSRPGGNTIYF
TRBV10-3,TRBJ2-5,CAISKEGLAETQYF
TRBV3-1,TRBJ2-7,CASSQSGRYGYEQYF
TRBV11-2,TRBJ2-7,CASSWGRRALSYEQYF
TRBV14,TRBJ2-2,CASSQDPSGSGPTGELFF
TRBV6-1,TRBJ1-2,CASSAREANYGYTF
TRBV7-6,TRBJ1-1,CASSRLLGANTEAFF
TRBV9,TRBJ2-2,CASSDRGPTGELFF
TRBV28,TRBJ2-7,CASLEGGHVGHEQYF
TRBV7-2,TRBJ2-2,CASSLGIWGTGELFF
TRBV11-2,TRBJ2-7,CASSSTTSGRVDEQYF
TRBV4-1,TRBJ1-5,CASSQDDGSNQPQHF
TRBV5-1,TRBJ2-7,CASSLEGAPYEQYF
TRBV19,TRBJ2-5,CASSTTGVGQETQYF
TRBV27,TRBJ2-4,CASSLNVKNIQYF
TRBV18,TRBJ1-1,CASSPAFGSDTEAFF
TRBV10-3,TRBJ2-7,CAISESTLGGGEQYF
TRBV11-2,TRBJ2-5,CASSQGGPRNQYF
TRBV6-1,TRBJ1-1,CASSEGQGNTEAFF
TRBV19,TRBJ2-6,CASRTRVAGANVLTF